The 23 T cell receptor beta chains given below trace back to one sample, sequenced in a study of siplizumab effects on memory and regulatory T cells. The data were produced by immunoSEQ multiplex PCR, yet TCRdb's version contains in-frame clones alone and is incomplete. The table has 100,000 or so clones, over 90% seen once. The specimen was non-Treg CD4+ T cells sorted from blood. These receptors came from a human donor in good health.

This chain links TRBV6-1 with TRBJ2-3; possible D gene TRBD1, 6 bases. This CDR3 has 15 amino acids. Germline CDR1 is MNHNS and CDR2 is SASEGT. V was clipped by 9 bases and J by 2 bases, with 18 bases between them. The CDR3 spells CASGGFGQHTDTQYF. The CDR3 DNA reads TGTGCCAGTGGGGGCTTCGGGCAACACACAGATACGCAGTATTTT.

V is TRBV7-8 and J is TRBJ2-7, with 7 bases aligning to TRBD2. CDR3 length equals 13 residues. From germline, CDR1 is SGHVS and CDR2 FQNEAQ. Unmatched junction bases numbered 8, after V lost 5 bases and J lost 7 bases. The CDR3 DNA reads as TGTGCCAGCAGCGAGCAGCGGGGAGGGGAGCAGTACTTC. Protein: CASSEQRGGEQYF.

This clone was recorded a few times. The J gene is TRBJ2-5, the V gene TRBV29-1, with a weak D call TRBD2 (6 bases). The CDR3 loop spans 12 amino acids. V was shortened by 2 bases and J by 4 bases, with 8 bases between the two germline ends. Per the germline V gene, CDR1 is SQVTM and CDR2 is ANQGSEA. CDR3 nucleotides: TGCAGCGTTGAAAGGGAGGCAGAGACCCAGTACTTC. This codes for CSVEREAETQYF.

The chain uses TRBV19 and TRBJ2-3, with D unresolved. Germline V gene lookup returns CDR1 LNHDA and CDR2 SQIVND (reference sequence). V gave up 3 bases and J gave up 6 bases, with 22 bases separating them. The CDR3 spans 17 residues. The CDR3: CASSMRGSPRFGDTQYF. CDR3 DNA sequence: TGTGCCAGTAGTATGAGAGGCAGTCCGAGATTCGGGGATACGCAGTATTTT.

This clone was counted between two and nine times. This chain uses TRBV7-9 with TRBJ1-1; 7 bases are a match to TRBD1. V lost 3 bases and J lost 4; bases outside the gene matches: 2. Germline V lookup: CDR1 SEHNR, CDR2 FQNEAQ (reference sequence). This CDR3 spans 13 amino acids. The CDR3 region is CASSFDRATEAFF. CDR3 sequence (DNA): TGTGCCAGCAGCTTTGACAGGGCCACTGAAGCTTTCTTT. Full variable domain (rest looked up from reference TRBV7-9 and TRBJ1-1): DTGVSQNPRHKITKRGQNVTFRCDPISEHNRLYWYRQTLGQGPEFLTYFQNEAQLEKSRLLSDRFSAERPKGSFSTLEIQRTEQGDSAMYLCASSFDRATEAFFGQGTRLTVV.

This clone was counted a single time. This CDR3 is CASSSGLAGGSTINEQFF. Here the CDR3 DNA reads TGCGCCAGCAGCTCGGGACTAGCGGGAGGGTCCACCATCAATGAGCAGTTCTTC. V and J are TRBV5-1 and TRBJ2-1, with 16 bases matching TRBD2. V trimming: 3 bases; J trimming: 6 bases; junction bases outside the gene matches: 9. This CDR3 region has 18 residues. Germline V gene sequence: CDR1 SGHRS, CDR2 YFSETQ.

The gene calls are TRBV5-5 and TRBJ1-1, with D hard to call. Germline V CDR1 and CDR2: SGHKS, YYEKEE (reference sequence). The CDR3 spans 14 residues. V lost 2 bases and J lost 1, with 9 bases in between. The CDR3 region has the DNA TGTGCCAGCAGCTTCATCGACGGGAACACTGAAGCTTTCTTT. It specifies CASSFIDGNTEAFF.

In DNA, the CDR3 is TGTGCCAGCACCACGGGAAGTCGAAACACCATATATTTT. This codes for CASTTGSRNTIYF. The chain links TRBV11-2 to TRBJ1-3; no firm D call. The V end was cut by 7 bases, the J end by 5 bases, with 12 bases between. From germline, CDR1 is SGHAT and CDR2 FQNNGV. The CDR3 contains 13 residues. The full variable domain, rest sourced from reference TRBV11-2 and TRBJ1-3, is EAGVAQSPRYKIIEKRQSVAFWCNPISGHATLYWYQQILGQGPKLLIQFQNNGVVDDSQLPKDRFSAERLKGVDSTLKIQPAKLEDSAVYLCASTTGSRNTIYFGEGSWLTVV.

The V and J genes are TRBV5-1 and TRBJ1-1; D unclear. This CDR3 spans 16 amino acids. V shed 0 bases and J shed 1 base, with 13 bases lying between them. The germline V gene encodes CDR1 SGHRS and CDR2 YFSETQ. The CDR3 DNA follows: TGCGCCAGCAGCTTGGTGGTTGGGGTCGCGAACACTGAAGCTTTCTTT. It specifies CASSLVVGVANTEAFF.

The chain is built from TRBV5-8 and TRBJ2-6, with 12 bases fitting TRBD2. V trimming: 4 bases; J trimming: 2 bases; junction bases outside the gene matches: 13. The CDR3 has 20 amino acids. Germline assignment: CDR1 SGHTS and CDR2 YDEGEE. The chain's CDR3 is CASSQPRTSGMVAGANVLTF. The CDR3 nucleotides read TGTGCCAGCAGCCAGCCAAGGACTAGCGGGATGGTAGCTGGGGCCAACGTCCTGACTTTC.

The chain has TRBV5-6 and TRBJ2-7, with TRBD1 matching 7 bases. V trimming: 0 bases; J trimming: 9 bases; junction bases outside the gene matches: 15. The CDR3 spans 16 residues. Looked up from germline, CDR1 is SGHDT and CDR2 is YYEEEE. Here the CDR3 DNA reads TGTGCCAGCAGCTTGGGACCGGGACAGTTGATTTGGGGGCAGTACTTC. Translation: CASSLGPGQLIWGQYF. Full variable domain (remainder filled in from reference TRBV5-6 and TRBJ2-7): DAGVTQSPTHLIKTRGQQVTLRCSPKSGHDTVSWYQQALGQGPQFIFQYYEEEERQRGNFPDRFSGHQFPNYSSELNVNALLLGDSALYLCASSLGPGQLIWGQYFGPGTRLTVT.

The rearrangement joins TRBV11-3 to TRBJ2-1; tentatively, D is TRBD2 (5 bases). The CDR3 extends over 16 amino acids. The V gene lost 5 bases and the J gene lost 5 bases, with 19 bases spanning the gap. Looked up from germline, CDR1 is SGHNT and CDR2 is YENEEA. The CDR3 DNA follows: TGTGCCAGCAGCCCCCGAGGTCTGAGCGGAAACAATGAGCAGTTCTTC. Protein product: CASSPRGLSGNNEQFF.

The V gene is TRBV7-9, the J gene TRBJ1-4, with TRBD1 as a possible D gene (6 bases). Germline V lookup: CDR1 SEHNR, CDR2 FQNEAQ (reference sequence). V was shortened by 2 bases and J by 5 bases, with 21 bases between the two germline ends. CDR3 length: 18 amino acids. CDR3 bases: TGTGCCAGCAGCTTAAGGCTGCAGGGGTTAGGCGCAAATGAAAAACTGTTTTTT. Protein: CASSLRLQGLGANEKLFF.

The gene calls are TRBV29-1 and TRBJ2-3; no firm D call. CDR1 and CDR2 from the germline V gene are SQVTM and ANQGSEA. V gave up 1 base and J gave up 3 bases, with 2 bases separating them. This CDR3 has 11 amino acids. The CDR3: CSVEVTDTQYF. DNA of the CDR3: TGCAGCGTTGAAGTGACAGATACGCAGTATTTT.

This chain joins TRBV30 and TRBJ2-5, with a tentative D call TRBD1 (6 bases). This CDR3 spans 15 amino acids. CDR1 and CDR2 (germline): GTSNPN, SVGIG (reference sequence). Trimming left V 0 bases short and J 2 bases short, with 13 bases between. CDR3 nucleotide sequence: TGTGCCTGGAGTGTACCGACAGGCGGGCAAGAGACCCAGTACTTC. It encodes CAWSVPTGGQETQYF.

The chain couples TRBV11-2 to TRBJ2-7; maybe TRBD2 (5 bases). Trimming stripped 6 bases from V and 1 base from J, with 13 bases between. The CDR3 runs to 14 residues. From germline, CDR1 is SGHAT and CDR2 FQNNGV. The CDR3 DNA reads TGTGCCAGCAGACGACCTGGAGGATCCTACGAGCAGTACTTC. Protein sequence: CASRRPGGSYEQYF.

The chain carries TRBV20-1 and TRBJ2-3; D call uncertain. CDR1 and CDR2 (germline): DFQATT, SNEGSKA (reference sequence). The CDR3 runs to 11 residues. Between the trimmed V and J ends, which lost 3 bases and 8 bases, there was a span of 9 bases. DNA of the CDR3: TGCAGTGCTAGGTGGGCCGCTACGCAGTATTTT. Protein product: CSARWAATQYF.

The genes are TRBV5-4 and TRBJ2-1; 12 bases match TRBD2. Germline CDR1 reads SGHNT; CDR2 reads YYREEE (reference sequence). The CDR3 totals 15 residues. The V segment lost 4 bases and the J segment 7 bases; nucleotides outside the gene matches: 6. CDR3 coding DNA: TGTGCCAGCAGCCAAGGACTAGCGGGATTGAATGAGCAGTTCTTC. It translates to CASSQGLAGLNEQFF.

This chain uses TRBV6-1 with TRBJ1-5; D is perhaps TRBD1 (6 bases). The germline gives CDR1 MNHNS, CDR2 SASEGT. The CDR3 totals 13 residues. V gave up 10 bases and J gave up 1 base, with 11 bases separating them. The CDR3 reads CATGQKSNQPQHF. CDR3 DNA sequence: TGTGCCACTGGACAGAAAAGCAATCAGCCCCAGCATTTT.

J is TRBJ1-1 and V is TRBV19; no reliable D call. V was shortened by 6 bases and J by 5 bases, with 13 bases between the two germline ends. Germline CDR1 and CDR2: LNHDA and SQIVND (reference sequence). CDR3 length equals 13 residues. The CDR3 coding sequence is TGTGCCAGTAGCCCCCCCGTGAGGACTGAAGCTTTCTTT. Its protein product is CASSPPVRTEAFF.

The chain employs TRBV7-3 and TRBJ2-1, with 11 bases fitting TRBD2. J was trimmed by 3 bases and V by 5 bases; bases with no gene match: 3. The CDR3 length is 15 residues. Looked up from germline, CDR1 is SGHTA and CDR2 is FQGTGA. CDR3: CASSPGLAGYNEQFF. The CDR3, as DNA: TGTGCCAGCAGCCCCGGACTAGCGGGCTACAATGAGCAGTTCTTC.

The chain recombines TRBV7-9 with TRBJ2-3; D remains ambiguous. The CDR3 contains 13 residues. Germline CDR1 and CDR2: SEHNR and FQNEAQ (reference sequence). With 3 bases removed from V and 4 bases from J, the gap between germline ends came to 8 bases. The CDR3 spells CASSFNAADTQYF. The CDR3 coding sequence is TGTGCCAGCAGCTTTAATGCGGCAGATACGCAGTATTTT.

The chain recombines TRBV9 with TRBJ1-1, with D possibly TRBD1 on 5 matching bases. Germline CDR1 SGDLS, CDR2 YYNGEE. V dropped 0 bases and J dropped 5 bases, with 14 bases sitting between them. The CDR3 consists of 15 residues. The CDR3 loop reads CASSVVTGGSTEAFF. CDR3 sequence (DNA): TGTGCCAGCAGCGTAGTGACCGGGGGGTCGACTGAAGCTTTCTTT.